These 14 T cell receptor beta chains came from one sample sequenced in a study of cytomegalovirus exposure and HLA in healthy donors. With 60 Vbeta and 13 Jbeta primers, the PCR was carried out. The table came from immunoSEQ multiplex PCR; TCRdb's copy has only in-frame clones and leaves some out. Of approximately 100,000 clones in the sample, around 9.6% were seen once. Sequenced sample: PBMCs. Source of these receptors: a middle-aged man in good health and CMV-seropositive.

The V and J genes are TRBV27 and TRBJ2-7; D might be TRBD2 (6 bases). There are 15 residues in the CDR3. CDR1 MNHEY and CDR2 SMNVEV come from the germline V gene (reference sequence). Trimming stripped 4 bases from V and 0 bases from J, with 13 bases between. CDR3 sequence reads: CASSWGGGTSYEQYF. The CDR3 coding sequence is TGTGCCAGCAGTTGGGGAGGAGGGACCTCCTACGAGCAGTACTTC.

The chain employs TRBV6-1 and TRBJ1-1, with D hard to call. V lost 2 bases, J lost 1 base, and 5 bases lay in between. CDR3 size: 13 residues. Germline V gene sequence: CDR1 MNHNS, CDR2 SASEGT. CDR3 protein: CASSESQNTEAFF. In DNA, the CDR3 is TGTGCCAGCAGTGAAAGCCAGAACACTGAAGCTTTCTTT.

Only a few counts were recorded for this clone. The chain employs TRBV11-2 and TRBJ2-2, with 7 bases identical to TRBD1. Losses at the gene ends were 5 bases for V and 5 bases for J; bases not matched to a gene: 14. This CDR3 contains 17 residues. The germline V gene has CDR1 SGHAT and CDR2 FQNNGV. The CDR3 DNA reads TGTGCCAGCAGCACCCTACAGGGGCCGAAACCAACCGGGGAGCTGTTTTTT. Translation gives CASSTLQGPKPTGELFF.

This clone was seen a few times. The chain links TRBV6-1 to TRBJ1-5, with D unresolved. Germline V lookup: CDR1 MNHNS, CDR2 SASEGT. Trimming cost V 4 bases and J 6 bases, with 10 bases left between them. The CDR3 runs to 13 residues. For the CDR3, the DNA is TGTGCCAGCAGTGCCAAAGGGAGTCAGCCCCAGCATTTT. This sequence encodes CASSAKGSQPQHF.

This clone appeared once. The rearrangement joins TRBV4-1 to TRBJ1-2, with no clear D. Germline loops: CDR1 MGHRA, CDR2 YSYEKL. The CDR3 is 15 residues long. Trimming shortened V by 1 base and J by 8 bases, and 17 bases separated the two germline ends. The CDR3, as DNA: TGCGCCAGCAGCCAAGCAACCTCCTGGGCTCTCGGCTACACCTTC. This encodes CASSQATSWALGYTF.

This clone was picked up a small number of times. This chain joins TRBV2 and TRBJ1-5; 8 bases are a match to TRBD1. The germline V gene encodes CDR1 SNHLY and CDR2 FYNNEI. The V gene end was trimmed by 3 bases and the J gene end by 4 bases; junction bases not matched to a gene: 5. CDR3 length: 15 residues. The CDR3 region has the DNA TGTGCCAGCAGTGAGTTGACAGGGGATAATCAGCCCCAGCATTTT. Residues: CASSELTGDNQPQHF. The complete variable domain, with remaining parts taken from reference TRBV2 and TRBJ1-5, reads EPEVTQTPSHQVTQMGQEVILRCVPISNHLYFYWYRQILGQKVEFLVSFYNNEISEKSEIFDDQFSVERPDGSNFTLKIRSTKLEDSAMYFCASSELTGDNQPQHFGDGTRLSIL.

V usage is TRBV7-2 and J usage is TRBJ2-2, with TRBD1 matching 8 bases. The length of the CDR3 is 17 residues. The V gene end was trimmed by 7 bases and the J gene end by 2 bases; junction bases not matched to a gene: 12. The germline CDR1 and CDR2 sequences are SGHTA and FQGNSA. In DNA, the CDR3 is TGTGCCAGCACCCAGGGGGCGGGGAACCGAAACACCGGGGAGCTGTTTTTT. Encoded protein: CASTQGAGNRNTGELFF.

This clone appeared a few times. The chain recombines TRBV7-9 with TRBJ2-1; a possible D gene is TRBD2 (5 bases). Germline V gene data show CDR1 as SEHNR and CDR2 as FQNEAQ (reference sequence). Trimming shortened V by 3 bases and J by 8 bases, and 14 bases separated the two germline ends. The CDR3 extends over 14 amino acids. For the CDR3, the DNA is TGTGCCAGCAGCTTGACCCTCCCGCGGGATGAGCAGTTCTTC. This codes for CASSLTLPRDEQFF.

This clone was observed a few times. The V and J genes are TRBV11-3 and TRBJ2-2, with TRBD1 matching 10 bases. J gave up 0 bases and V 5 bases, and 12 bases lay outside the gene matches. CDR3 size: 19 residues. Germline CDR1 SGHNT, CDR2 YENEEA. The CDR3 protein is CASSPWTGGEIPNTGELFF. As DNA, the CDR3 is TGTGCCAGCAGCCCGTGGACAGGGGGAGAGATTCCGAACACCGGGGAGCTGTTTTTT. The entire variable domain, with the rest obtained from reference TRBV11-3 and TRBJ2-2, is as follows: EAGVVQSPRYKIIEKKQPVAFWCNPISGHNTLYWYLQNLGQGPELLIRYENEEAVDDSQLPKDRFSAERLKGVDSTLKIQPAELGDSAVYLCASSPWTGGEIPNTGELFFGEGSRLTVL.

The chain combines TRBV2 with TRBJ1-2, with TRBD1 as a possible D gene (5 bases). The V gene's germline CDR1 is SNHLY and CDR2 FYNNEI. V lost 1 base, J lost 5 bases, and 8 bases lay in between. The CDR3 loop spans 13 amino acids. CDR3 bases: TGTGCCAGCAGTGAAGGCAGGGAATATGGCTACACCTTC. Amino acid sequence: CASSEGREYGYTF.

The chain combines TRBV6-5 with TRBJ2-7; 11 nucleotides match TRBD2. The germline V gene has CDR1 MNHEY and CDR2 SVGAGI. CDR3 length: 14 amino acids. J was trimmed by 7 bases and V by 5 bases; bases with no gene match: 7. This CDR3 reads CASSGGLAGREQYF. The CDR3 DNA is TGTGCCAGCAGTGGCGGACTAGCGGGTCGTGAGCAGTACTTC.

This clone was counted a few times. The chain is built from TRBV11-2 and TRBJ2-5; D may be TRBD1 (6 bases). The V end was cut by 5 bases, the J end by 5 bases, with 18 bases between. Germline CDR1 is SGHAT and CDR2 is FQNNGV. CDR3 length: 15 amino acids. The CDR3 sequence: CASSREPGTSETQYF. As DNA, the CDR3 is TGTGCCAGCAGCCGGGAACCTGGGACATCGGAGACCCAGTACTTC.

The V call is TRBV6-5, the J call TRBJ1-2, with D tentatively TRBD1 (6 bases). The CDR3 spans 15 residues. The germline V gene has CDR1 MNHEY and CDR2 SVGAGI. With 2 bases removed from V and 2 bases from J, the gap between germline ends came to 12 bases. The CDR3 DNA follows: TGTGCCAGCAGTTACGGGTCAGGGGCAAACTATGGCTACACCTTC. This codes for CASSYGSGANYGYTF.

This clone was observed a few times. V gene TRBV5-1 combines with J gene TRBJ1-1; 11 bases are shared with TRBD1. CDR3 size: 14 residues. V lost 3 bases and J lost 5; bases outside the gene matches: 3. CDR1 SGHRS and CDR2 YFSETQ come from the germline V gene. As DNA, the CDR3 is TGCGCCAGCAGCTCTGGACAGGGGGCTACTGAAGCTTTCTTT. Protein sequence: CASSSGQGATEAFF.